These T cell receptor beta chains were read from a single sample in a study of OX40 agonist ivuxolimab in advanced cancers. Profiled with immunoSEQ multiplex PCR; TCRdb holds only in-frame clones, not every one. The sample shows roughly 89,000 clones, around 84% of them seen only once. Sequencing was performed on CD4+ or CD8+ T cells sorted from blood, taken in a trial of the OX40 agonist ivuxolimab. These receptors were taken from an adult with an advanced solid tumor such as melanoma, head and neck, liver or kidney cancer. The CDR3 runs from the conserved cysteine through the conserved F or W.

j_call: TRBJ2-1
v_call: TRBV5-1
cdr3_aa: CASSPGGLAVAEQFF

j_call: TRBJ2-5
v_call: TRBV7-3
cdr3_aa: CASSLTPGGETQYF

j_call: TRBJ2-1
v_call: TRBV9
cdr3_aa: CASSPRQGLGNEQFF

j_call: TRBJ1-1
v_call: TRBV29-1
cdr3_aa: CSVGDSSMGTEAFF

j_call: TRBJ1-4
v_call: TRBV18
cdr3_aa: CASSPGQTNEKLFF

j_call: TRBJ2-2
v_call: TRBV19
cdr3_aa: CASSIGTNSGELFF

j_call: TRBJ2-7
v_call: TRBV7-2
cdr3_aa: CASSLSTSGRVYEQYF

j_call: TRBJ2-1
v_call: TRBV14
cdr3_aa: CASSSIAGVFGNEQFF

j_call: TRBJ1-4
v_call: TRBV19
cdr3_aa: CASSPVATNEKLFF

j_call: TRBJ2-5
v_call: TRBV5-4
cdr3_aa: CASSFRDRGEQYF

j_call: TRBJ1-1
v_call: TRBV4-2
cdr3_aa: CASSESSWTEAFF

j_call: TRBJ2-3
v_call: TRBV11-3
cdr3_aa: CASSSPGRGPTDTQYF

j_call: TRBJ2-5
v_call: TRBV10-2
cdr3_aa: CASISGLAGGGEQYF

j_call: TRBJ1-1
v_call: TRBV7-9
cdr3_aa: CASSLGPSLTEAFF

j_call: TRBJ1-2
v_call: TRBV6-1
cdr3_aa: CASSEALVTSSLGYTF

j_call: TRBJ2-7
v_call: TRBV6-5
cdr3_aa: CASSYGSNEQYF

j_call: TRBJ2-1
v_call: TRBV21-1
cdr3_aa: CASSKNLARSPNEQFF